This T cell receptor beta chain emerged from a study of CD8 T cells in Susac syndrome. Random hexamers primed reverse transcription of roughly 0.45 to 1 ug RNA. From the immunoSEQ multiplex PCR reads, TCRdb called clonotypes with MiXCR, one entry per CDR3 protein. This table has some 120,000 distinct CDR3 sequences, over 90% appearing once. Sequencing of TCR beta, carried out with a high-throughput approach, was applied to CD8+ and CD4+ T cells from the blood. Trimming pared 4 bases from V and 6 bases from J, leaving 10 bases between. There are 12 residues in the CDR3. Germline loops: CDR1 LGHDT, CDR2 YNNKEL (reference sequence).

The TCR comes from a human donor in good health. The chain employs TRBV3-1 and TRBJ2-7; D may be TRBD2 (6 bases). Source material: CD4+ T cells from PBMCs. CDR3 loop: CASSRGEVEQYF. The CDR3 DNA sequence: TGTGCCAGCAGCCGTGGGGAGGTCGAGCAGTACTTC.